This TCR beta chain was profiled in a study of cytomegalovirus exposure and HLA in healthy donors. Study-level results: The authors listed 164 TCR beta chains as cytomegalovirus-associated. Diagnosis of cytomegalovirus status made by the classifier reportedly showed high specificity and sensitivity. Usually a TCR sequence was rare, but some public TCRs were found in many donors.

In germline, CDR1 is SGHDT, CDR2 YYEEEE. CDR3 length equals 13 residues. Trimming pared 1 base from V and 6 bases from J, leaving 7 bases between. As for this clone: Its target is not known.

It was the roughly 130-subject validation cohort, separate from the roughly 700-subject first cohort, to which the donors belonged. Generated by immunoSEQ multiplex PCR, the TCRdb table keeps only in-frame clones and is missing some. The sample gives around 200,000 clones, 85% to 90% of which show up once; 2.9% is in the top ten. The rearrangement uses TRBV5-6 and TRBJ2-2; D might be TRBD2 (5 bases). The sequenced sample consisted of PBMCs. This sequence was found in a woman aged 18 to 35 in good health and CMV-seronegative. For the CDR3, the DNA is TGTGCCAGCAGCTTGTTACTAGCCGGGGAGCTGTTTTTT. Its protein product is CASSLLLAGELFF.